Given below is one TCR beta chain in context. This entry is derived from a study of blood T cells in healthy people across ages. The CDR3 length is 12 residues. From germline, CDR1 is SGHTA and CDR2 FQGNSA. Trimming took off 2 bases at V and 9 bases at J, with 8 bases between the two ends. A J-beta primer mix and a sample-barcoded 5' primer were used in a second PCR of about 7 to 12 cycles. TCRdb re-called the 5' RACE reads through MiXCR, storing one row per CDR3 protein. The profile covers about 730,000 distinct CDR3 sequences, with 43% appearing a single time and around 20% taken by the ten largest.

The receptor comes from a woman aged 60-70 years in good health. The chain employs TRBV7-2 and TRBJ1-3, with D unresolved. Sequencing was performed on blood. The CDR3 sequence: CASSLLPGTIYF. CDR3 nucleotide sequence: TGTGCCAGCAGCTTATTGCCGGGCACCATATATTTT.